Reported below is one TCR beta chain. Primers for the PCR totalled 60 Vbeta and 13 Jbeta. Clones were sequenced by immunoSEQ multiplex PCR, and TCRdb holds only the in-frame ones, with some missing. The repertoire table contains about 82,000 clones. This entry comes from a study of cytomegalovirus exposure and HLA in healthy donors. Germline V lookup: CDR1 SNHLY, CDR2 FYNNEI. The length of the CDR3 is 12 residues. Trimming took 5 bases from V and 6 from J, leaving 8 bases between them. Sequencing was done on a sample of PBMCs. The chain carries TRBV2 and TRBJ1-5; possible D gene TRBD1, 5 bases. The sequence was collected from a woman aged 25 to 39 in good health and CMV-seronegative. The CDR3 region is CASSFTGQPQHF. The CDR3 coding sequence is TGTGCCAGCAGTTTCACAGGTCAGCCCCAGCATTTT.